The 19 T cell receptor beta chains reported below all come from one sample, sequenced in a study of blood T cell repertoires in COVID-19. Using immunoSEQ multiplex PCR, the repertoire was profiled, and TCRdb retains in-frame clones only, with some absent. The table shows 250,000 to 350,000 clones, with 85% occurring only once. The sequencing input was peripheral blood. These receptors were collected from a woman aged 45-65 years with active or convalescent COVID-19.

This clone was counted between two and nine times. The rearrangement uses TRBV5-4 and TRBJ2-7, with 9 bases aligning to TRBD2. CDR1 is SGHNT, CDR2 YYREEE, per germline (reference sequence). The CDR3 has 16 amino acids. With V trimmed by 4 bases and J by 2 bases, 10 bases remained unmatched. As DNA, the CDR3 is TGTGCCAGCAGCCCTCGAGGGGTAGCGGGGGCCTACGAGCAGTACTTC. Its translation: CASSPRGVAGAYEQYF. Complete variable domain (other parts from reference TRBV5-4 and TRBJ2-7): ETGVTQSPTHLIKTRGQQVTLRCSSQSGHNTVSWYQQALGQGPQFIFQYYREEENGRGNFPPRFSGLQFPNYSSELNVNALELDDSALYLCASSPRGVAGAYEQYFGPGTRLTVT.

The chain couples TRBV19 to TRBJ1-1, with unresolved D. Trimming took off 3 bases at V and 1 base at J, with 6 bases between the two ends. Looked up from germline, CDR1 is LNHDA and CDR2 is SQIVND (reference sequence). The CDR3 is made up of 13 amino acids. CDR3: CASSIKRNTEAFF. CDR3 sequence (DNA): TGTGCCAGTAGTATTAAGAGGAACACTGAAGCTTTCTTT.

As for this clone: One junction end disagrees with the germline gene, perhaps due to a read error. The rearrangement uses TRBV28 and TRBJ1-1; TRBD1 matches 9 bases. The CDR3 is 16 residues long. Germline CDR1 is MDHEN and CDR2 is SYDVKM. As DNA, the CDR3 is TGTGCCAGCAGGGGGACAGGGCCCCTCATGAAGACTGAAGCTTTCTTT. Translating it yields CASRGTGPLMKTEAFF.

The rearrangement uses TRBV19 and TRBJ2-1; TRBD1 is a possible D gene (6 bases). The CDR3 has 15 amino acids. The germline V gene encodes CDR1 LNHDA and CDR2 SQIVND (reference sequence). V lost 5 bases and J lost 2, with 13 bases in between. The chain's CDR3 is CASSVQGRTYNEQFF. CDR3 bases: TGTGCCAGTAGTGTTCAGGGGCGTACCTACAATGAGCAGTTCTTC.

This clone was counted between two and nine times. The CDR3: CASTQGASGANVLTF. The DNA of the CDR3 is TGTGCCAGCACCCAGGGGGCCTCTGGGGCCAACGTCCTGACTTTC. The chain recombines TRBV5-5 with TRBJ2-6; 8 positions match TRBD1. The CDR3 covers 15 residues. Trimming took 6 bases from V and 0 from J; bases not matched to a gene: 2. The V gene's germline CDR1 is SGHKS and CDR2 YYEKEE (reference sequence). The whole variable domain, filled in from reference TRBV5-5 and TRBJ2-6, reads DAGVTQSPTHLIKTRGQQVTLRCSPISGHKSVSWYQQVLGQGPQFIFQYYEKEERGRGNFPDRFSARQFPNYSSELNVNALLLGDSALYLCASTQGASGANVLTFGAGSRLTVL.

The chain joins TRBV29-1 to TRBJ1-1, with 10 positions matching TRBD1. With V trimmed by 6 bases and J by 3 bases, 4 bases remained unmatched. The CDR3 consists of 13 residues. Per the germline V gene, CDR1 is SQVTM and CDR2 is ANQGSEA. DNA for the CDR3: TGCAGCGTGGACAGGGGGAGGTACACTGAAGCTTTCTTT. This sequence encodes CSVDRGRYTEAFF.

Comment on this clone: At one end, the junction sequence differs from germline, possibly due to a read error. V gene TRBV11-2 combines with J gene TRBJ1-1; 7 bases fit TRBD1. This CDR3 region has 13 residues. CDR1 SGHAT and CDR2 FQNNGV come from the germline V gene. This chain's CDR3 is CASSFSLKEGTAF. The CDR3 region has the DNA TGTGCCAGCAGCTTTTCACTCAAGGAAGGGACAGCTTTT. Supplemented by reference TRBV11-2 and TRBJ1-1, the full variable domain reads EAGVAQSPRYKIIEKRQSVAFWCNPISGHATLYWYQQILGQGPKLLIQFQNNGVVDDSQLPKDRFSAERLKGVDSTLKIQPAKLEDSAVYLCASSFSLKEGTAFGQGTRLTVV.

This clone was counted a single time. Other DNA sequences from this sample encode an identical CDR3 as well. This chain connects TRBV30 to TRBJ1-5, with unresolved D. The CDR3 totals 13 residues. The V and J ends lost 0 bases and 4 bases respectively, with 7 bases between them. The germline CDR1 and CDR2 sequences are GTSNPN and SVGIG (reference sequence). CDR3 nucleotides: TGTGCCTGGAGTGTGGGGAGGAATCAGCCCCAGCATTTT. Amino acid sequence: CAWSVGRNQPQHF. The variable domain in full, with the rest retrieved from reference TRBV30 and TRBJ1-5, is SQTIHQWPATLVQPVGSPLSLECTVEGTSNPNLYWYRQAAGRGLQLLFYSVGIGQISSEVPQNLSASRPQDRQFILSSKKLLLSDSGFYLCAWSVGRNQPQHFGDGTRLSIL.

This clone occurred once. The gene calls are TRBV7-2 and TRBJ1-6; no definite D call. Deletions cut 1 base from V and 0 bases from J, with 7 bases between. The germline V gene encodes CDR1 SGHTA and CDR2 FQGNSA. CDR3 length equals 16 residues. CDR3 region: CASSLELSSYNSPLHF. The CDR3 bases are TGTGCCAGCAGCTTAGAACTGAGCTCCTATAATTCACCCCTCCACTTT.

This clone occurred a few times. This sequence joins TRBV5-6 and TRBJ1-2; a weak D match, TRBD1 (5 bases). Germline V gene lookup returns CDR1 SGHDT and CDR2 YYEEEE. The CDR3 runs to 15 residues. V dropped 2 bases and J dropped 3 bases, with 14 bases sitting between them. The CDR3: CASSLVGGDDYGYTF. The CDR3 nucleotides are TGTGCCAGCAGCTTAGTGGGAGGGGACGACTATGGCTACACCTTC.

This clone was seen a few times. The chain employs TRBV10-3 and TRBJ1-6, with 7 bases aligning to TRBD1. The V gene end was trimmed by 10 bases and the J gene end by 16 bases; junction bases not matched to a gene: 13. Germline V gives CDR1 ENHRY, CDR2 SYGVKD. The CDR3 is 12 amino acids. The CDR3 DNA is TGTGCCACCCTGCAGGGACAGACAAATCTCCACTTT. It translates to CATLQGQTNLHF.

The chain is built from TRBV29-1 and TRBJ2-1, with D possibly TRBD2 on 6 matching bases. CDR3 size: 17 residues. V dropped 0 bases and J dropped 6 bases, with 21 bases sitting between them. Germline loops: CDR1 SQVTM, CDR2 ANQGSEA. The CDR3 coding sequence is TGCAGCGTTGAAGATCAGAGACTAGTTCCATGGGGCAATGAGCAGTTCTTC. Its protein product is CSVEDQRLVPWGNEQFF.

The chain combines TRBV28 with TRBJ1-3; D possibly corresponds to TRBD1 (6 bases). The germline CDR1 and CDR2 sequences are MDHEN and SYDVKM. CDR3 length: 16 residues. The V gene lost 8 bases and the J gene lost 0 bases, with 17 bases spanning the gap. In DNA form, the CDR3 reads TGTGCCAGCCTTGGACAGCTGAAATTCTCTGGAAACACCATATATTTT. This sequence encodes CASLGQLKFSGNTIYF.

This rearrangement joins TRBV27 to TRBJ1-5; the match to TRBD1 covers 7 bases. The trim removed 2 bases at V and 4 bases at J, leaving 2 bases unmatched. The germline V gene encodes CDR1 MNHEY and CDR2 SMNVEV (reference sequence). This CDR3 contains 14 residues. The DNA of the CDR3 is TGTGCCAGCAGTTTAGAGGGGGCGAATCAGCCCCAGCATTTT. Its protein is CASSLEGANQPQHF.

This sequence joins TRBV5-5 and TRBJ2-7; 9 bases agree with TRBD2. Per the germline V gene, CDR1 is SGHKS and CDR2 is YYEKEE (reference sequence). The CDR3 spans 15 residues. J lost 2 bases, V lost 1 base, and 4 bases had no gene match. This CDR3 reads CASSLSPSGAYEQYF. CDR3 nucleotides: TGTGCCAGCAGCTTGTCCCCTAGCGGGGCCTACGAGCAGTACTTC.

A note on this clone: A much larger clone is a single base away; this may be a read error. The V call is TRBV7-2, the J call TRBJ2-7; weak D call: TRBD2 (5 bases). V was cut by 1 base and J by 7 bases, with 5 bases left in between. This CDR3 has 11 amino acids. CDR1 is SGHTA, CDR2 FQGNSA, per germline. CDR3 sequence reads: CASSLGLEQYF. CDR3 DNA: TGTGCCAGCAGCTTAGGACTAGAGCAGTACTTC.

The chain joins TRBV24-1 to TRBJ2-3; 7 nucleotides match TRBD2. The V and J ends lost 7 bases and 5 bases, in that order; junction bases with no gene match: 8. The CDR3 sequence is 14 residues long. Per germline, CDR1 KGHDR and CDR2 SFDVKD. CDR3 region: CATSPGGFEDTQYF. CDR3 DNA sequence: TGTGCCACCAGCCCGGGGGGATTCGAAGATACGCAGTATTTT.

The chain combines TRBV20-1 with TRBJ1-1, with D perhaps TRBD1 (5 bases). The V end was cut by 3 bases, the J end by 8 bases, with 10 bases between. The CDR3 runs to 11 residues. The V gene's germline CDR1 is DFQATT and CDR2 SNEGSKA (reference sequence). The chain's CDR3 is CSARDGGEAFF. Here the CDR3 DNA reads TGCAGTGCTAGGGACGGGGGAGAAGCTTTCTTT.

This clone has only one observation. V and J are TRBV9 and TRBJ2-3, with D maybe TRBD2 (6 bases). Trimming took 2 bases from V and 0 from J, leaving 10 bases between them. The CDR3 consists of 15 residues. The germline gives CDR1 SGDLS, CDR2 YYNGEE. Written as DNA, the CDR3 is TGTGCCAGCAGCGTCAGCGGGTGGAGCACAGATACGCAGTATTTT. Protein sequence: CASSVSGWSTDTQYF.